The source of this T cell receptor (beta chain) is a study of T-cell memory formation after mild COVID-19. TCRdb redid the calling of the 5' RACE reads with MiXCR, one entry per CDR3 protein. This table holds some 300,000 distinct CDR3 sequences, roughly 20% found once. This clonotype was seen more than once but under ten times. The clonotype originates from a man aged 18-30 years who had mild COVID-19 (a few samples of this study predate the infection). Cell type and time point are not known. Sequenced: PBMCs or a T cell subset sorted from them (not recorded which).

The CDR3 region has the DNA TGTGCCAGCAGCTTTTCCCGGGACCCTCGGGCGCAGTATTTT. As protein: CASSFSRDPRAQYF. The chain is built from TRBV7-8 and TRBJ2-3, with D perhaps TRBD1 or TRBD2 (5 bases each). V gave up 3 bases and J gave up 10 bases, with 17 bases separating them. The CDR3 runs 14 residues. Germline assignment: CDR1 SGHVS and CDR2 FQNEAQ.